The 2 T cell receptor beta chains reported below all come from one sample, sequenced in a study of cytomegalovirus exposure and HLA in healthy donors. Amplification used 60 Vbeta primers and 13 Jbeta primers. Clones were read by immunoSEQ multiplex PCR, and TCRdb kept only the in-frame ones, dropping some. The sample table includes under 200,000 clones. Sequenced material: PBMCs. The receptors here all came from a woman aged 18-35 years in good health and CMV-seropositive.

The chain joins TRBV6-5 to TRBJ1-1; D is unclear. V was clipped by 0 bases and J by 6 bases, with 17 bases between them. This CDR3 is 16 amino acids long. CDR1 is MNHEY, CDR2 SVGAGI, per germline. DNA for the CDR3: TGTGCCAGCAGTTACTCACCGGGTGTTGGAAATGCTGAAGCTTTCTTT. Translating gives CASSYSPGVGNAEAFF.

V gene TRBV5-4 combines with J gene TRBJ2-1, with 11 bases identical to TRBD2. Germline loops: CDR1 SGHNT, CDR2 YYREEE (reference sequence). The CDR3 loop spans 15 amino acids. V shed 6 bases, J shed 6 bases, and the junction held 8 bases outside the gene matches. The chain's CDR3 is CASTRSGGALNEQFF. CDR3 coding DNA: TGTGCCAGCACTCGTAGCGGGGGGGCCCTCAATGAGCAGTTCTTC.